This passage covers 20 T cell receptor beta chains from one sample sequenced in a study of regulatory T cells in long-lasting Graves disease. Described time point: newly diagnosed GD, antithyroid drugs for less than 3 months. PBMC-extracted RNA yielded the TCR library. The authors built TCR beta libraries using iRepertoire HTBI primers and Arm-PCR of CDR3 regions. TCRdb used MiXCR to reprocess the multiplex PCR reads, holding one entry per CDR3 protein. Of about 500,000 distinct CDR3 sequences in the sample, about 12% were seen once. The same data also went into a second study, on T cells in Graves' hyperthyroidism and ophthalmopathy.

Sequenced material: peripheral blood mononuclear cells (PBMCs), taken at new diagnosis, from a patient treated with antithyroid drugs. These receptors were obtained from a woman in her thirties with Graves disease.

The sample holds many counts of this clonotype. The chain is built from TRBV27 and TRBJ1-2; 9 bases agree with TRBD1. This CDR3 spans 16 amino acids. Germline V CDR1 and CDR2: MNHEY, SMNVEV (reference sequence). The trim removed 6 bases at V and 3 bases at J, leaving 11 bases unmatched. The CDR3 protein is CASSPGLDRGYYGYTF. The CDR3 nucleotides are TGTGCCAGCAGCCCCGGGCTGGACAGGGGTTACTATGGCTACACCTTC.

DNA for the CDR3: TGTGCCAGCAGCTTAGGGGCCACTAATCAGCCCCAGCATTTT. This encodes CASSLGATNQPQHF. The chain carries TRBV7-9 and TRBJ1-5; D gene ambiguous. This CDR3 has 14 residues. V shed 1 base and J shed 4 bases, with 8 bases lying between them. Per the germline V gene, CDR1 is SEHNR and CDR2 is FQNEAQ (reference sequence).

This clonotype was recorded at least ten times. The CDR3 loop reads CASSGPGTGVRSEQYF. The CDR3 DNA reads TGTGCCAGCAGTGGCCCCGGGACAGGGGTTCGGAGCGAGCAGTACTTC. The chain uses TRBV12-3 or TRBV12-4 and TRBJ2-7, with 10 bases matching TRBD1. V lost 5 bases and J lost 6; bases outside the gene matches: 13. The CDR3 is made up of 16 amino acids.

This clonotype was seen at least ten times. A much larger clone sits a single nucleotide away, making a read error possible. The gene calls are TRBV20-1 and TRBJ2-7, with a weak D call TRBD2 (6 bases). There are 15 residues in the CDR3. Trimming left V 3 bases short and J 4 bases short, with 19 bases between. Germline assignment: CDR1 DFQATT and CDR2 SNEGSKA (reference sequence). The CDR3 region is CSARGEGGPGYEQYF. CDR3 coding DNA: TGCAGTGCTAGGGGAGAGGGAGGCCCAGGGTACGAGCAGTACTTC.

The sample holds many counts of this clonotype. This rearrangement joins TRBV28 to TRBJ2-3, with D perhaps assigned TRBD1 or TRBD2 (5 bases each). The CDR3 sequence is 12 residues long. The germline gives CDR1 MDHEN, CDR2 SYDVKM. Between the trimmed V and J ends, which lost 5 bases and 9 bases, there was a span of 12 bases. In DNA, the CDR3 is TGTGCCAGCAGTACGCCGAGGGGAACGCAGTATTTT. Its translation: CASSTPRGTQYF.

This clonotype was counted ten times or more. V is TRBV28 and J is TRBJ2-1; a weak D match, TRBD2 (6 bases). Trimming removed 3 bases at V and 1 base at J, with 19 bases between. This CDR3 spans 18 amino acids. From germline, CDR1 is MDHEN and CDR2 SYDVKM. The CDR3 DNA follows: TGTGCCAGCAGTTTTCTGGCGGGACGGGGCTTATCCTACAATGAGCAGTTCTTC. Translated, it gives CASSFLAGRGLSYNEQFF.

This clonotype was found many times. The chain joins TRBV28 to TRBJ2-1; D may be TRBD2 (5 bases). CDR1 and CDR2 from the germline V gene are MDHEN and SYDVKM. CDR3 length equals 14 residues. Trimming removed 5 bases at V and 8 bases at J, with 16 bases between. CDR3 bases: TGTGCCAGCAGTCCCCCTGGAGGCCACGATGAGCAGTTCTTC. This sequence encodes CASSPPGGHDEQFF.

This clonotype was seen just once. The V gene is TRBV5-1, the J gene TRBJ1-4; TRBD1 matches 7 bases. There are 14 residues in the CDR3. Germline-derived CDR1 and CDR2 are SGHRS and YFSETQ. Germline trimming cut 4 bases from V and 10 bases from J; bases unmatched to any gene: 10. The CDR3: CASSTSDREGKLFF. The CDR3 coding sequence is TGCGCCAGCAGCACTTCAGACAGGGAGGGAAAACTGTTTTTT.

This clonotype came up many times. The chain joins TRBV25-1 to TRBJ2-6, with 8 bases lining up with TRBD1. CDR1 and CDR2 from the germline V gene are MGHDK and SYGVNS. Trimming took 6 bases from V and 0 from J; bases not matched to a gene: 7. This CDR3 has 17 residues. The CDR3 loop is CASRDDRGDSGANVLTF. The DNA for the CDR3 is TGTGCCAGCAGGGATGACAGGGGAGACTCTGGGGCCAACGTCCTGACTTTC.

This clonotype was recorded at least ten times. The chain has TRBV12-3 or TRBV12-4 and TRBJ2-1; the match to TRBD2 covers 12 bases. V lost 5 bases and J lost 11; bases outside the gene matches: 4. The CDR3 is 13 residues long. This CDR3 reads CASSARTSGKQFF. The CDR3 nucleotides read TGTGCCAGCAGTGCCCGGACTAGCGGGAAGCAGTTCTTC.

The table lists this clonotype with many counts. The chain carries TRBV30 and TRBJ2-1; D is uncertain. The V and J ends lost 0 bases and 7 bases respectively, with 10 bases between them. The CDR3 sequence is 13 residues long. Germline V CDR1 and CDR2: GTSNPN, SVGIG (reference sequence). The CDR3 region is CAWSVNVRNEQFF. Here the CDR3 DNA reads TGTGCCTGGAGTGTAAATGTGCGGAATGAGCAGTTCTTC. Supplemented by reference TRBV30 and TRBJ2-1, the full variable domain reads SQTIHQWPATLVQPVGSPLSLECTVEGTSNPNLYWYRQAAGRGLQLLFYSVGIGQISSEVPQNLSASRPQDRQFILSSKKLLLSDSGFYLCAWSVNVRNEQFFGPGTRLTVL.

This clonotype was counted only a few times. The V call is TRBV7-2, the J call TRBJ1-3; the D gene is possibly TRBD1 (6 bases). CDR1 and CDR2 (germline): SGHTA, FQGNSA. Trimming pared 4 bases from V and 0 bases from J, leaving 10 bases between. This CDR3 spans 15 amino acids. CDR3 in DNA: TGTGCCAGCAGCTCCGGGGACATCTCTGGAAACACCATATATTTT. Its translation is CASSSGDISGNTIYF.

This chain joins TRBV4-3 and TRBJ2-3; 7 bases fit TRBD2. Germline-derived CDR1 and CDR2 are LGHNA and YSLEER. This CDR3 region has 17 residues. V was pared by 4 bases and J by 0 bases, with 10 bases of the junction left unmatched. For the CDR3, the DNA is TGCGCCAGCAGCCGAGGAACCGGGACTACTAGCACAGATACGCAGTATTTT. It yields the protein CASSRGTGTTSTDTQYF.

This clonotype was seen at least ten times. The chain couples TRBV19 to TRBJ2-3; 9 positions match TRBD2. The CDR3 runs 16 residues. Germline CDR1 reads LNHDA; CDR2 reads SQIVND (reference sequence). Trimming took 4 bases from V and 0 from J; bases not matched to a gene: 5. CDR3 sequence: CASSTLAGISTDTQYF. DNA for the CDR3: TGTGCCAGTAGTACCCTAGCGGGAATAAGCACAGATACGCAGTATTTT. The full variable domain, with the rest looked up from reference TRBV19 and TRBJ2-3, is DGGITQSPKYLFRKEGQNVTLSCEQNLNHDAMYWYRQDPGQGLRLIYYSQIVNDFQKGDIAEGYSVSREKKESFPLTVTSAQKNPTAFYLCASSTLAGISTDTQYFGPGTRLTVL.

This clonotype came up many times. V usage is TRBV4-3 and J usage is TRBJ2-1, with D maybe TRBD1 (6 bases). The CDR3 is made up of 15 amino acids. V shed 1 base and J shed 4 bases, with 11 bases lying between them. Germline CDR1 LGHNA, CDR2 YSLEER. CDR3 nucleotides: TGCGCCAGCAGCCAAGGCCAGGGGATTTACAATGAGCAGTTCTTC. Amino acids: CASSQGQGIYNEQFF.

This clonotype was counted at least ten times. The chain links TRBV28 to TRBJ2-1; perhaps TRBD1 as D (6 bases). The CDR3 loop spans 13 amino acids. CDR1 is MDHEN, CDR2 SYDVKM, per germline. The V and J ends lost 7 bases and 7 bases respectively, with 14 bases between them. CDR3 coding DNA: TGTGCCAGCACCCAAATAGGGGGTAATGAGCAGTTCTTC. This sequence encodes CASTQIGGNEQFF. The full variable domain, its missing parts supplied by reference TRBV28 and TRBJ2-1, is DVKVTQSSRYLVKRTGEKVFLECVQDMDHENMFWYRQDPGLGLRLIYFSYDVKMKEKGDIPEGYSVSREKKERFSLILESASTNQTSMYLCASTQIGGNEQFFGPGTRLTVL.

About this clonotype: A much bigger clone sits one base away, suggesting this may be a read error. The chain links TRBV11-3 to TRBJ2-7; D gene unclear. This CDR3 has 15 amino acids. Germline loops: CDR1 SGHNT, CDR2 YENEEA. CDR3 sequence: CASSLIGSLTYGQYF. The CDR3 coding sequence is TGTGCCAGCAGTTTGATCGGGTCCTTAACCTACGGGCAGTACTTC.

This clonotype was recorded many times. The CDR3 protein is CASSDGRTGSQPQHF. The CDR3 DNA is TGTGCCAGCAGTGACGGTCGGACAGGGAGTCAGCCCCAGCATTTT. This sequence joins TRBV12-3 or TRBV12-4 and TRBJ1-5; 8 nucleotides line up with TRBD1. The V and J ends lost 5 bases and 6 bases, in that order; junction bases with no gene match: 9. This CDR3 has 15 residues.

The chain links TRBV7-6 to TRBJ2-6; 8 nucleotides align to TRBD1. The CDR3 spans 16 residues. V dropped 10 bases and J dropped 1; count of bases not matched to a gene: 9. CDR1 and CDR2 (germline): SGHVS, FNYEAQ. The CDR3 region has the DNA TGTGCCATCTCCCGACAGGGGTCGTCTGGGGCCAACGTCCTGACTTTC. As protein: CAISRQGSSGANVLTF.

On this clonotype itself: Germline and junction disagree at one end, which may indicate a read error. This chain joins TRBV6-1 and TRBJ1-1; weak D call: TRBD1 (5 bases). The germline CDR1 and CDR2 sequences are MNHNS and SASEGT. The length of the CDR3 is 14 residues. The CDR3 spells CASTRGDSDTEASF. The CDR3 nucleotides are TGTGCCAGCACTCGGGGGGATTCCGACACTGAAGCTTCCTTT.